This record looks at one T cell receptor beta chain sequence and its context. The entry originates in a study of T cells after yellow fever vaccination. Across the whole study: With SMART-Seq v4 Ultra Low Input, the fractions containing low cell numbers were prepared.

5'RACE template switching produced TCR cDNA carrying a universal primer site and UMIs. One entry per CDR3 protein results from TCRdb running MiXCR on the 5' RACE reads. The sample lists fewer than 450,000 distinct CDR3 sequences; roughly 7.5% were seen once. Trimming removed 5 bases at V and 2 bases at J, with 13 bases between. Germline-derived CDR1 and CDR2 are PRHDT and FYEKMQ (reference sequence). There are 16 residues in the CDR3. This chain uses TRBV13 with TRBJ2-6; possibly TRBD2 for D (6 bases). Specimen: PBMCs, collected about 41 days after the first yellow fever vaccination. The sequence was obtained from a man between 18 and 29 years old who received the YFV17D yellow fever vaccine. CDR3: CASSRGGSAGANVLTF. For the CDR3, the DNA is TGTGCCAGCAGCCGAGGAGGGAGTGCTGGGGCCAACGTCCTGACTTTC.